This passage covers 26 T cell receptor beta chains from one sample sequenced in a study of T cells in Graves' hyperthyroidism and ophthalmopathy. TCR beta CDR3 region amplification was performed from RNA transcripts. The HTBI set primed first-round TCR CDR3 RT-PCR. TCRdb ran MiXCR on the multiplex PCR reads and lists one entry per CDR3 protein. Of approximately 640,000 distinct CDR3 sequences listed, 15% to 20% are singletons. Sequencing was carried out using blood. Every receptor here comes from a woman aged 30 to 39 with Graves' hyperthyroidism.

This clonotype came up many times. The V and J genes are TRBV6-2 or TRBV6-3 and TRBJ1-1; 8 bases align to TRBD1. Germline V gives CDR1 MNHEY, CDR2 SVGEGT. J lost 5 bases, V lost 4 bases, and 9 bases had no gene match. There are 15 residues in the CDR3. CDR3 in amino acids: CASSFRVRGLTEAFF. The CDR3 DNA follows: TGTGCCAGCAGTTTTCGAGTCAGGGGGCTTACTGAAGCTTTCTTT.

This clonotype came up a few times. The chain is built from TRBV7-9 and TRBJ2-1; D might be TRBD2 (6 bases). Germline-derived CDR1 and CDR2 are SEHNR and FQNEAQ (reference sequence). Trimming removed 7 bases at V and 13 bases at J, with 23 bases between. This CDR3 has 14 residues. The CDR3 region has the DNA TGTGCCAGCAACGAGAGGAGGGCGGGCTTACGCCAGTTCTTC. As protein: CASNERRAGLRQFF.

This clonotype has a count of ten or more. The rearrangement uses TRBV6-2 or TRBV6-3 and TRBJ2-1; D is ambiguous. CDR1 is MNHEY and CDR2 is SVGEGT in the germline V gene. The length of the CDR3 is 13 residues. The V and J ends lost 2 bases and 10 bases respectively, with 12 bases between them. Written as DNA, the CDR3 is TGTGCCAGCAGTTACGAGGTGGGGAAGGAGCAGTTCTTC. Translation: CASSYEVGKEQFF.

The genes are TRBV6-5 and TRBJ1-6; D not resolved. The germline V and J ends were trimmed by 4 bases and 0 bases, with 13 bases remaining between them. Per germline, CDR1 MNHEY and CDR2 SVGAGI. The CDR3 is 17 amino acids. The CDR3 is CASSFSTRSSYNSPLHF. The CDR3 nucleotides read TGTGCCAGCAGTTTTTCCACTCGGAGCTCCTATAATTCACCCCTCCACTTT.

This clonotype has at least ten counts. The gene calls are TRBV27 and TRBJ1-1, with 8 nucleotides matching TRBD1. J lost 6 bases, V lost 7 bases, and 7 bases had no gene match. Germline V gene lookup returns CDR1 MNHEY and CDR2 SMNVEV (reference sequence). The CDR3 totals 13 residues. CDR3 bases: TGTGCCAGCACCCTACAGGGGGGCTCTGAAGCTTTCTTT. This translates into CASTLQGGSEAFF.

There are many counts of this clonotype. The V gene is TRBV2, the J gene TRBJ1-1, with D possibly TRBD1 on 6 matching bases. The CDR3 is 14 amino acids. V was clipped by 9 bases and J by 0 bases, with 14 bases between them. The germline V gene encodes CDR1 SNHLY and CDR2 FYNNEI. The CDR3 reads CASGLDSLNTEAFF. DNA of the CDR3: TGTGCCAGTGGTTTGGACAGTTTGAACACTGAAGCTTTCTTT.

This clonotype was seen ten or more times. The chain recombines TRBV20-1 with TRBJ2-7, with a weak D call TRBD2 (5 bases). CDR3 size: 13 residues. The germline CDR1 and CDR2 sequences are DFQATT and SNEGSKA (reference sequence). Deletions cut 3 bases from V and 0 bases from J, with 9 bases between. The CDR3 nucleotides are TGCAGTGCTAGGGACTTTAGCTCCTACGAGCAGTACTTC. This encodes CSARDFSSYEQYF.

This clonotype has more than one count but fewer than ten. The chain joins TRBV6-5 to TRBJ2-1, with TRBD2 matching over 9 bases. With V trimmed by 2 bases and J by 9 bases, 8 bases remained unmatched. Per germline, CDR1 MNHEY and CDR2 SVGAGI. The CDR3 is 15 residues long. The DNA for the CDR3 is TGTGCCAGCAGTTACGGCGGGAGGGTCTCGGGTGAGCAGTTCTTC. Encoded protein: CASSYGGRVSGEQFF.

This clonotype was observed at least ten times. This rearrangement joins TRBV2 to TRBJ2-3, with D maybe TRBD2 (6 bases). The CDR3 has 17 amino acids. Germline V gene data show CDR1 as SNHLY and CDR2 as FYNNEI. With 1 base removed from V and 1 base from J, the gap between germline ends came to 15 bases. CDR3 amino acids: CASSEGLEGVRTDTQYF. Written as DNA, the CDR3 is TGTGCCAGCAGTGAAGGACTGGAGGGAGTTCGCACAGATACGCAGTATTTT.

There are many counts of this clonotype. V is TRBV29-1 and J is TRBJ2-5, with TRBD2 as a possible D gene (5 bases). V shed 4 bases and J shed 4 bases, with 16 bases lying between them. The CDR3 has 14 residues. The V gene's germline CDR1 is SQVTM and CDR2 ANQGSEA. Here the CDR3 reads CSVGLGLEGETQYF. The DNA of the CDR3 is TGCAGCGTTGGCCTCGGACTCGAGGGAGAGACCCAGTACTTC.

The V and J genes are TRBV5-4 and TRBJ2-2, with TRBD2 identical over 10 bases. V dropped 4 bases and J dropped 4; count of bases not matched to a gene: 7. Per germline, CDR1 SGHNT and CDR2 YYREEE (reference sequence). The CDR3 loop spans 16 amino acids. The CDR3 is CASSPVAGGVTGELFF. The CDR3 bases are TGTGCCAGCAGCCCAGTAGCGGGAGGAGTCACCGGGGAGCTGTTTTTT.

This clonotype was found many times. V gene TRBV12-3 or TRBV12-4 combines with J gene TRBJ2-1; D not certain. The CDR3 totals 16 residues. V was shortened by 2 bases and J by 0 bases, with 11 bases between the two germline ends. The CDR3 loop is CASSLTDFASYNEQFF. DNA for the CDR3: TGTGCCAGCAGTTTAACCGATTTTGCCTCCTACAATGAGCAGTTCTTC.

The gene calls are TRBV7-8 and TRBJ2-3; D is possibly TRBD2 (5 bases). The CDR3 is 18 amino acids. CDR1 and CDR2 (germline): SGHVS, FQNEAQ. V lost 1 base and J 6 bases, leaving 23 bases between the germline ends. CDR3 residues: CASSLGLVGGPGGDTQYF. CDR3 in DNA: TGTGCCAGCAGCTTAGGGCTCGTTGGCGGGCCGGGTGGGGATACGCAGTATTTT.

This clonotype appeared a few times. The V call is TRBV10-1, the J call TRBJ2-2, with 11 positions matching TRBD2. With 8 bases clipped from V and 5 bases from J, the junction kept 4 bases outside the gene matches. This CDR3 is built from 14 residues. Germline-derived CDR1 and CDR2 are WNHNN and SYGVQD (reference sequence). The CDR3 is CASGSGRETGELFF. The CDR3 DNA sequence: TGCGCCAGCGGTAGCGGGAGGGAAACCGGGGAGCTGTTTTTT.

This chain links TRBV7-2 with TRBJ1-6, with 8 bases aligning to TRBD1. This CDR3 region has 15 residues. Trimming removed 4 bases from V and 6 bases from J; junction bases left unmatched: 5. From germline, CDR1 is SGHTA and CDR2 FQGNSA. CDR3 region: CASSSQGAANSPLHF. Here the CDR3 DNA reads TGTGCCAGCAGCTCCCAGGGGGCGGCTAATTCACCCCTCCACTTT.

V gene TRBV6-1 combines with J gene TRBJ2-7; TRBD1 matches 10 bases. From germline, CDR1 is MNHNS and CDR2 SASEGT. Trimming cost V 7 bases and J 3 bases; bases outside gene matches: 18. The CDR3 consists of 18 residues. Written as DNA, the CDR3 is TGTGCCAGCAAACGCACTTGGGACAGGGGACACCCCGTCTACGAGCAGTACTTC. The encoded protein is CASKRTWDRGHPVYEQYF.

This clonotype has a count of ten or more. The V and J genes are TRBV2 and TRBJ2-1; 14 bases are a match to TRBD2. Unmatched junction bases numbered 4, after V lost 6 bases and J lost 6 bases. This CDR3 is 15 amino acids long. Germline V gene sequence: CDR1 SNHLY, CDR2 FYNNEI. The CDR3 protein is CASREGLAGVNEQFF. DNA of the CDR3: TGTGCCAGCAGGGAGGGACTAGCGGGAGTCAATGAGCAGTTCTTC.

Many counts were recorded for this clonotype. The chain couples TRBV3-1 to TRBJ1-1; 7 positions agree with TRBD1. CDR1 LGHDT and CDR2 YNNKEL come from the germline V gene (reference sequence). The ends lost 4 bases at V and 4 bases at J; junction bases unmatched: 6. The CDR3 is made up of 14 amino acids. The CDR3 nucleotides are TGTGCCAGCAGCCCAATGGACAGGTCCACTGAAGCTTTCTTT. Protein product: CASSPMDRSTEAFF.

The chain has TRBV4-3 and TRBJ2-1, with TRBD2 identical over 8 bases. Looked up from germline, CDR1 is LGHNA and CDR2 is YSLEER. With 0 bases clipped from V and 2 bases from J, the junction kept 3 bases outside the gene matches. The CDR3 extends over 16 amino acids. The CDR3 DNA reads as TGCGCCAGCAGCCAAGATTCACTAGCGGCCTACAATGAGCAGTTCTTC. Translated: CASSQDSLAAYNEQFF.

This clonotype was counted many times. The V and J genes are TRBV6-1 and TRBJ2-7, with TRBD1 matching over 7 bases. This CDR3 spans 14 amino acids. Germline V gene sequence: CDR1 MNHNS, CDR2 SASEGT. Germline trimming cut 4 bases from V and 3 bases from J; bases unmatched to any gene: 6. CDR3 nucleotides: TGTGCCAGCAGTGGGACAGGAGCTCGCTACGAGCAGTACTTC. It is translated as CASSGTGARYEQYF.

This clonotype was seen at least ten times. V gene TRBV6-5 combines with J gene TRBJ2-1; D is perhaps TRBD2 (6 bases). V was cut by 2 bases and J by 6 bases, with 14 bases left in between. Germline-derived CDR1 and CDR2 are MNHEY and SVGAGI. The CDR3 loop spans 15 amino acids. This CDR3 reads CASSYRAGFGNEQFF. For the CDR3, the DNA is TGTGCCAGCAGTTACCGGGCGGGATTTGGCAATGAGCAGTTCTTC.

This clonotype was seen only a few times. The rearrangement uses TRBV7-2 and TRBJ1-2; possibly TRBD1 for D (6 bases). The V end was cut by 5 bases, the J end by 7 bases, with 20 bases between. This CDR3 has 15 residues. Germline CDR1 is SGHTA and CDR2 is FQGNSA. The CDR3 is CASSPYTATGFGYTF. CDR3 DNA: TGTGCCAGCAGCCCATACACTGCCACAGGGTTTGGCTACACCTTC. Variable domain in full (rest from reference TRBV7-2 and TRBJ1-2): GAGVSQSPSNKVTEKGKDVELRCDPISGHTALYWYRQSLGQGLEFLIYFQGNSAPDKSGLPSDRFSAERTGGSVSTLTIQRTQQEDSAVYLCASSPYTATGFGYTFGSGTRLTVV.

In its sample, this clonotype was seen many times. The CDR3, as DNA: TGTGCCAGCACTCCGGGACAGATCGATGAGCAGTTCTTC. It encodes CASTPGQIDEQFF. The chain joins TRBV12-3 or TRBV12-4 to TRBJ2-1; 7 bases agree with TRBD1. V was pared by 7 bases and J by 8 bases, with 8 bases of the junction left unmatched. The CDR3 is made up of 13 amino acids.

As to this clonotype: A much larger clone is a single base away; this may be a read error. This chain joins TRBV6-1 and TRBJ2-3; D remains unclear. Germline V CDR1 and CDR2: MNHNS, SASEGT. V was cut by 3 bases and J by 6 bases, with 7 bases left in between. The CDR3 covers 12 residues. The CDR3 loop is CASSESLDTQYF. The DNA of the CDR3 is TGTGCCAGCAGTGAGTCGTTGGATACGCAGTATTTT.

The chain is built from TRBV6-9 and TRBJ1-4; 7 positions agree with TRBD1. CDR3 length equals 14 residues. From germline, CDR1 is MNHGY and CDR2 SVAAGI. DNA of the CDR3: TGTCTCAGCAGTTTATACAGGGGATTTGAAAAACTGTTTTTT. This translates into CLSSLYRGFEKLFF.

This clonotype was observed at least ten times. The chain couples TRBV7-2 to TRBJ2-1, with TRBD1 as a possible D gene (6 bases). The V gene lost 1 base and the J gene lost 6 bases, with 13 bases spanning the gap. Germline CDR1 reads SGHTA; CDR2 reads FQGNSA. The CDR3 is 15 amino acids. The CDR3 loop reads CASSLGRGEGNEQFF. The CDR3 region has the DNA TGTGCCAGCAGCTTAGGCAGGGGTGAGGGCAATGAGCAGTTCTTC.